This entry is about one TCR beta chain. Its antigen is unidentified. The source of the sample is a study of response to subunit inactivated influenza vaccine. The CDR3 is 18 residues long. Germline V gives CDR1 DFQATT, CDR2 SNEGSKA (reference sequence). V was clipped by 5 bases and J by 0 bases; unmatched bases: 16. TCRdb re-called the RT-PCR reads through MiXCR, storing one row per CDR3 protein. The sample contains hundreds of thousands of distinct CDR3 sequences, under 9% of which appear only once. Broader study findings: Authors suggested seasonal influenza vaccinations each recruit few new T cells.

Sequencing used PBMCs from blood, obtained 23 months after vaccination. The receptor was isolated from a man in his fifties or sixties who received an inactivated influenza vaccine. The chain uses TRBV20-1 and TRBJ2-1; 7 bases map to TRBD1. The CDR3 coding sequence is TGCAGTGCTCGTAGTCCATTGAGGGGGCGAAGCTCCTACAATGAGCAGTTCTTC. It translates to CSARSPLRGRSSYNEQFF.